The 13 T cell receptor beta chains listed next were all sequenced from one sample in a study of PD-1 blockade in classical Hodgkin lymphoma. All the patients suffered relapse after autologous stem cell transplantation, and brentuximab vedotin exposure differed. Only in-frame clones appear in the TCRdb table, and some are missing; sequencing was by immunoSEQ multiplex PCR. The repertoire has 10,000 to 14,000 clones, 75% of them found once; the top ten carry about 10%. The specimen comprised peripheral blood mononuclear cells (PBMCs), sampled at baseline. These receptor sequences come from a human donor with classical Hodgkin lymphoma.

V is TRBV7-9 and J is TRBJ1-2; a possible D gene is TRBD1 (5 bases). V lost 3 bases and J 3 bases, leaving 5 bases between the germline ends. Germline CDR1 is SEHNR and CDR2 is FQNEAQ (reference sequence). This CDR3 is 12 amino acids long. The CDR3 DNA sequence: TGTGCCAGCAGCTTGGGGGACTATGGCTACACCTTC. Translating gives CASSLGDYGYTF.

The chain carries TRBV2 and TRBJ2-5, with 11 bases aligning to TRBD2. Germline lookup yields CDR1 SNHLY and CDR2 FYNNEI. V dropped 3 bases and J dropped 4; count of bases not matched to a gene: 4. The CDR3 contains 15 residues. CDR3 DNA: TGTGCCAGCAGTGACTGGGGGACTAGCGGAGAGACCCAGTACTTC. Encoded protein: CASSDWGTSGETQYF.

This clone was recorded only once. The chain links TRBV28 to TRBJ2-7; D gene uncertain. Trimming shortened V by 2 bases and J by 4 bases, and 12 bases separated the two germline ends. CDR1 and CDR2 (germline): MDHEN, SYDVKM. The CDR3 is 14 residues long. The DNA for the CDR3 is TGTGCCAGCAGTTTACCAGTGGGAATTTACGAGCAGTACTTC. Translating gives CASSLPVGIYEQYF.

This clone was seen a handful of times. This chain connects TRBV27 to TRBJ1-6; 8 nucleotides line up with TRBD1. With 3 bases clipped from V and 9 bases from J, the junction kept 4 bases outside the gene matches. This CDR3 has 14 residues. Germline CDR1 is MNHEY and CDR2 is SMNVEV (reference sequence). CDR3 DNA sequence: TGTGCCAGCAGTTTCAACAGGGGGGGTTCACCCCTCCACTTT. The encoded protein is CASSFNRGGSPLHF.

In DNA, the CDR3 is TGTGCCAGCAGCACGGAGACAGGGGCCCCCCGTGGCTACACCTTC. Translating it yields CASSTETGAPRGYTF. The rearrangement links TRBV28 to TRBJ1-2; 8 bases align to TRBD1. Germline assignment: CDR1 MDHEN and CDR2 SYDVKM. Germline trimming cut 6 bases from V and 7 bases from J; bases unmatched to any gene: 13. CDR3 length: 15 residues.

This clone was picked up a small number of times. The chain carries TRBV4-1 and TRBJ2-1, with D possibly matching TRBD2 (5 bases). The CDR3 loop spans 16 amino acids. From germline, CDR1 is MGHRA and CDR2 YSYEKL. The V end was cut by 0 bases, the J end by 4 bases, with 13 bases between. The CDR3 nucleotides read TGCGCCAGCAGCCAAGATATGACCCGGGGTTACAATGAGCAGTTCTTC. This translates into CASSQDMTRGYNEQFF.

The chain recombines TRBV19 with TRBJ2-1; D possibly matches TRBD1 or TRBD2 (5 bases each). Per the germline V gene, CDR1 is LNHDA and CDR2 is SQIVND (reference sequence). CDR3 length equals 15 residues. Trimming took 6 bases from V and 8 from J, leaving 20 bases between them. The CDR3 is CASRLRDESYHEQFF. In nucleotides, the CDR3 is TGTGCCAGTAGACTCCGGGACGAATCGTACCATGAGCAGTTCTTC.

The chain couples TRBV7-9 to TRBJ2-3; 9 bases fit TRBD1. This CDR3 has 15 amino acids. Germline-derived CDR1 and CDR2 are SEHNR and FQNEAQ (reference sequence). The V segment lost 1 base and the J segment 6 bases; nucleotides outside the gene matches: 5. The CDR3 is CASSLGDRVGDTQYF. Here the CDR3 DNA reads TGTGCCAGCAGCTTAGGGGACAGGGTAGGGGATACGCAGTATTTT. The variable domain in full, with the rest retrieved from reference TRBV7-9 and TRBJ2-3, is DTGVSQNPRHKITKRGQNVTFRCDPISEHNRLYWYRQTLGQGPEFLTYFQNEAQLEKSRLLSDRFSAERPKGSFSTLEIQRTEQGDSAMYLCASSLGDRVGDTQYFGPGTRLTVL.

This clone was detected only once. The V call is TRBV5-4, the J call TRBJ1-1, with a possible D match to TRBD1 (5 bases). Germline assignment: CDR1 SGHNT and CDR2 YYREEE (reference sequence). The CDR3 sequence is 12 residues long. With 3 bases removed from V and 5 bases from J, the gap between germline ends came to 8 bases. For the CDR3, the DNA is TGTGCCAGCAGCTCCTGGGGGACTGAAGCTTTCTTT. Amino acid sequence: CASSSWGTEAFF.

The chain recombines TRBV2 with TRBJ1-3, with 8 nucleotides matching TRBD1. CDR1 and CDR2 (germline): SNHLY, FYNNEI. CDR3 length: 15 amino acids. Trimming cost V 4 bases and J 3 bases; bases outside gene matches: 5. The chain's CDR3 is CASSAQGAFGNTIYF. CDR3 sequence (DNA): TGTGCCAGCAGTGCCCAGGGGGCGTTTGGAAACACCATATATTTT.

V is TRBV25-1 and J is TRBJ1-5; no reliable D call. The CDR3 sequence is 14 residues long. Germline CDR1 reads MGHDK; CDR2 reads SYGVNS. V lost 6 bases and J 0 bases, leaving 9 bases between the germline ends. The CDR3 sequence: CASSLASSNQPQHF. CDR3 nucleotide sequence: TGTGCCAGCAGCTTAGCTAGTAGCAATCAGCCCCAGCATTTT.

There are a few counts of this clone. The J gene is TRBJ1-1, the V gene TRBV7-9; no clear D gene. The CDR3 is 12 amino acids. Germline CDR1 SEHNR, CDR2 FQNEAQ (reference sequence). V lost 5 bases and J 10 bases, leaving 14 bases between the germline ends. CDR3 sequence (DNA): TGTGCCAGCAGCCACCGTGAGCCCACAGCTTTCTTT. Its translation: CASSHREPTAFF. The full variable domain, completed using reference TRBV7-9 and TRBJ1-1, is DTGVSQNPRHKITKRGQNVTFRCDPISEHNRLYWYRQTLGQGPEFLTYFQNEAQLEKSRLLSDRFSAERPKGSFSTLEIQRTEQGDSAMYLCASSHREPTAFFGQGTRLTVV.

This clone was found a few times. This chain uses TRBV7-2 with TRBJ2-1; 7 nucleotides match TRBD2. The germline gives CDR1 SGHTA, CDR2 FQGNSA. V gave up 0 bases and J gave up 0 bases; unmatched junction bases: 2. The CDR3 loop spans 16 amino acids. CDR3 in amino acids: CASSLASGNSYNEQFF. The CDR3 nucleotides read TGTGCCAGCAGCTTAGCGAGCGGGAACTCCTACAATGAGCAGTTCTTC.